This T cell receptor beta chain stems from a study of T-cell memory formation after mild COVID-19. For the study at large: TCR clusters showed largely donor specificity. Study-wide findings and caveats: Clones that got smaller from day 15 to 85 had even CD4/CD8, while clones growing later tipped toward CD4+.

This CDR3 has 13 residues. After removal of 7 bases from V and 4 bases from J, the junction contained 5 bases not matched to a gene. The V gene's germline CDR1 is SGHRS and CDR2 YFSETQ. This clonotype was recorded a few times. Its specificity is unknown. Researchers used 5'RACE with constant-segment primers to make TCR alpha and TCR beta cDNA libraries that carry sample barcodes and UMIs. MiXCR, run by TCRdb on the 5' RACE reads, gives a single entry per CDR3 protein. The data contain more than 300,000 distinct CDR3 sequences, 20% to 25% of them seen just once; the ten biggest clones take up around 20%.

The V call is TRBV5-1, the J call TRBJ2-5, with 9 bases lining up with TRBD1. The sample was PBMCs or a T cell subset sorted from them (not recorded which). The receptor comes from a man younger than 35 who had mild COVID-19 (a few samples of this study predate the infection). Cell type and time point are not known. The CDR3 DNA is TGCGCCAGCGACACAGGGGGCCGAGAGACCCAGTACTTC. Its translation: CASDTGGRETQYF.